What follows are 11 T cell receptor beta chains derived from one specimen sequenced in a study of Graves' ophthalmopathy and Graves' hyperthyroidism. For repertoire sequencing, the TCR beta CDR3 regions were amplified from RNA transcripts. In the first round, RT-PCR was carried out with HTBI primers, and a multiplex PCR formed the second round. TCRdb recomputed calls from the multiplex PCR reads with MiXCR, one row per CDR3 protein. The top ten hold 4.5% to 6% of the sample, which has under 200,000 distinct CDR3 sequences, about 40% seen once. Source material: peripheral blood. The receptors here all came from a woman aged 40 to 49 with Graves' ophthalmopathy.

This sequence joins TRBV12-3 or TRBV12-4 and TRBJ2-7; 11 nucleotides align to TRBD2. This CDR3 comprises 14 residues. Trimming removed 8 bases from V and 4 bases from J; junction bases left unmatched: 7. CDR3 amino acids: CASCTSGSVYEQYF. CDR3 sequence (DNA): TGTGCCAGCTGTACTAGCGGGAGCGTGTACGAGCAGTACTTC.

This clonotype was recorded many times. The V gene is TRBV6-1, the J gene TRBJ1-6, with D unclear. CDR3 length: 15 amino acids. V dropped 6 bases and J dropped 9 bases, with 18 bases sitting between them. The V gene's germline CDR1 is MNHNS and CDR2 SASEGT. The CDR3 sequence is CASSGRLAGTSPLHF. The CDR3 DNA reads TGTGCCAGCAGCGGACGTCTTGCGGGTACTTCACCCCTCCACTTT.

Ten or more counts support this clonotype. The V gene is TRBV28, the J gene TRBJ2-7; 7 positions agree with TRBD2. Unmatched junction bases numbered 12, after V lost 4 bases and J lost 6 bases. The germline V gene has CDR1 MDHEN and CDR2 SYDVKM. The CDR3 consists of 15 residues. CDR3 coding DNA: TGTGCCAGCAGTTCCCCCGGGACGGGGGGAATCGAGCAGTACTTC. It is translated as CASSSPGTGGIEQYF.

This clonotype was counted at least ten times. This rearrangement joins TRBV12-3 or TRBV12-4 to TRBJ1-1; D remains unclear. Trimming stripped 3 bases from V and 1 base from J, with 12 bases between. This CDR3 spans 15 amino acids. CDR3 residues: CASSFHARSNTEAFF. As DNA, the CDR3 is TGTGCCAGCAGTTTCCATGCTCGTTCGAACACTGAAGCTTTCTTT.

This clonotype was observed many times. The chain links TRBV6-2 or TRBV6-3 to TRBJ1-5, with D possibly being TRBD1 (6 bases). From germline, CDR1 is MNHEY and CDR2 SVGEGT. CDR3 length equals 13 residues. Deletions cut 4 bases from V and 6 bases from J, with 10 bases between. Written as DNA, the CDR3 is TGTGCCAGCAGTTTTTTCAGGGGTCAGCCCCAGCATTTT. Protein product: CASSFFRGQPQHF.

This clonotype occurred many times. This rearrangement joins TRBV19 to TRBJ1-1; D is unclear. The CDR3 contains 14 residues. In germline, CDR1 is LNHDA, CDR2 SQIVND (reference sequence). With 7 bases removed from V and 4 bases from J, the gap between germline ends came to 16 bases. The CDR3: CASNRGLMATEAFF. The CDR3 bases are TGTGCCAGTAATCGTGGCCTCATGGCCACTGAAGCTTTCTTT.

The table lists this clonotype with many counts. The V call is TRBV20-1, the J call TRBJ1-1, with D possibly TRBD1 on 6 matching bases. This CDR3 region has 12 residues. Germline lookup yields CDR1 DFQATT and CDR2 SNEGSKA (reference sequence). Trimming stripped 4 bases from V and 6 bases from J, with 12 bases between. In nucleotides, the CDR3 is TGCAGTGCTAAGGGGGGGGCTGCTGAAGCTTTCTTT. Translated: CSAKGGAAEAFF.

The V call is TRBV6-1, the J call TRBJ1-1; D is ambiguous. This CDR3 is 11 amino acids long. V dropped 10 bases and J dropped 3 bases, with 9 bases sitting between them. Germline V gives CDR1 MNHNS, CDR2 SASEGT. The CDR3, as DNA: TGTGCCACCCAAGATTACACTGAAGCTTTCTTT. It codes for CATQDYTEAFF.

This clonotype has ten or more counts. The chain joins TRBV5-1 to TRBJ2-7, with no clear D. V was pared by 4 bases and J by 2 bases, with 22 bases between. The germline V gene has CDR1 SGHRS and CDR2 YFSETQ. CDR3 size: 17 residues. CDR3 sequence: CASSRRFSRLEPYEQYF. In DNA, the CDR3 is TGCGCCAGCAGCCGCCGTTTTAGTAGGCTAGAACCCTACGAGCAGTACTTC.

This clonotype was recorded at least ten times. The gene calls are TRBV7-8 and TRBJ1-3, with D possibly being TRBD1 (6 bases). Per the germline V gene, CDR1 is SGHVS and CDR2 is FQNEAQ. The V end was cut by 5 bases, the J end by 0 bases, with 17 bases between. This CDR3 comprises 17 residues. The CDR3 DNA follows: TGTGCCAGCAGCCCCCGGACAGTAACGACCTCTGGAAACACCATATATTTT. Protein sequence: CASSPRTVTTSGNTIYF. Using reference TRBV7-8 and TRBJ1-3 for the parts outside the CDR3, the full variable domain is GAGVSQSPRYKVAKRGQDVALRCDPISGHVSLFWYQQALGQGPEFLTYFQNEAQLDKSGLPSDRFFAERPEGSVSTLKIQRTQQEDSAVYLCASSPRTVTTSGNTIYFGEGSWLTVV.

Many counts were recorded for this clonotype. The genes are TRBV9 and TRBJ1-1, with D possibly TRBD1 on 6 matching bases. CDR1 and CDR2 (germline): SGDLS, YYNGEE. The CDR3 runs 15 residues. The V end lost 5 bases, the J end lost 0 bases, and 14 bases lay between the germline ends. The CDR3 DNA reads TGTGCCAGCAGTCTAGGGGACACCTTGAACACTGAAGCTTTCTTT. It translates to CASSLGDTLNTEAFF.